What follows are 25 T cell receptor beta chains derived from one specimen sequenced in a study of T cell repertoires in cytomegalovirus infection (dated by TCRdb to between 2018 and 2020). The instrument was an Illumina HiSeq 1500. TCRdb cleaned the public reads at Q25 with fastp, built clones with MiXCR and kept in-frame beta chains. Identical CDR3 protein sequences are pooled into one entry, listed with their most common genes and DNA. The sample table shows around 310,000 distinct CDR3 sequences, and 25% to 30% are seen once. The ten largest clones represent 20% of the sample. Their antigen targets remain unknown. The sample's treatment or condition, from its label and the paper: in vitro stimulation with specific CMV peptide epitopes to enrich CMV-specific T cells. The source material was cultured PBMCs, sampled from culture after CMV antigen stimulation. All receptors come from a human donor in good health (CMV status not recorded). Some clones in this sample may be carry-over from other donors' samples.

This chain joins TRBV12-3 or TRBV12-4 and TRBJ2-1, with D possibly TRBD2 on 5 matching bases. The CDR3 is 14 amino acids. The ends were cut back, 3 bases at V and 5 bases at J, with 11 bases in the middle. The CDR3 region is CASSFSGLHNEQFF. The DNA for the CDR3 is TGTGCCAGCAGTTTTTCTGGACTCCACAATGAGCAGTTCTTC.

The V and J genes are TRBV7-9 and TRBJ1-1; tentative D call: TRBD1 (5 bases). V lost 1 base and J 7 bases, leaving 13 bases between the germline ends. CDR3 length equals 14 residues. Germline lookup yields CDR1 SEHNR and CDR2 FQNEAQ (reference sequence). The DNA for the CDR3 is TGTGCCAGCAGCTTAGGCAAGGGGCTAGGTGAAGCTTTCTTT. It translates to CASSLGKGLGEAFF.

A few counts support this clonotype. The chain couples TRBV7-3 to TRBJ2-6, with D perhaps TRBD1 (5 bases). CDR3 length: 17 amino acids. Germline V gene lookup returns CDR1 SGHTA and CDR2 FQGTGA. V lost 2 bases, J lost 0 bases, and 11 bases lay in between. In nucleotides, the CDR3 is TGTGCCAGCAGCTTACAAATAAGGGGCTCTGGGGCCAACGTCCTGACTTTC. It yields the protein CASSLQIRGSGANVLTF. Using reference TRBV7-3 and TRBJ2-6 for the parts outside the CDR3, the full variable domain is GAGVSQTPSNKVTEKGKYVELRCDPISGHTALYWYRQSLGQGPEFLIYFQGTGAADDSGLPNDRFFAVRPEGSVSTLKIQRTERGDSAVYLCASSLQIRGSGANVLTFGAGSRLTVL.

The rearrangement links TRBV5-6 to TRBJ1-5; D unresolved. Trimming removed 6 bases at V and 0 bases at J, with 10 bases between. Germline CDR1 SGHDT, CDR2 YYEEEE. The CDR3 is made up of 14 amino acids. The CDR3 loop is CASTSQSSNQPQHF. The CDR3 DNA sequence: TGTGCCAGCACATCTCAGAGTAGCAATCAGCCCCAGCATTTT.

There are a few counts of this clonotype. This rearrangement joins TRBV10-3 to TRBJ2-7; TRBD2 might be the D (7 bases). V lost 1 base and J lost 4, with 17 bases in between. CDR3 length equals 16 residues. CDR1 is ENHRY, CDR2 SYGVKD, per germline. DNA for the CDR3: TGTGCCATCAGTGAGTTCTCGGGGGGCCAGAAGTACGAGCAGTACTTC. This codes for CAISEFSGGQKYEQYF.

This chain joins TRBV7-3 and TRBJ2-2, with D tentatively TRBD2 (6 bases). The CDR3 extends over 17 amino acids. Germline V CDR1 and CDR2: SGHTA, FQGTGA. V was shortened by 0 bases and J by 4 bases, with 15 bases between the two germline ends. In DNA, the CDR3 is TGTGCCAGCAGCTTAACTAGGTCTAGCGAGATCACCGGGGAGCTGTTTTTT. This sequence encodes CASSLTRSSEITGELFF.

This clonotype has a handful of counts. The rearrangement joins TRBV18 to TRBJ2-7, with D hard to call. From germline, CDR1 is KGHSH and CDR2 LQKENI. V lost 9 bases and J lost 1, with 19 bases in between. The CDR3 contains 15 residues. In DNA form, the CDR3 reads TGTGCCAGTTCCTCTCGCCGGACGGTTTCCTACGAGCAGTACTTC. This gives the protein CASSSRRTVSYEQYF.

The chain has TRBV11-2 and TRBJ1-2; the D is unclear. The CDR3 spans 13 residues. In germline, CDR1 is SGHAT, CDR2 FQNNGV. Trimming took off 2 bases at V and 6 bases at J, with 10 bases between the two ends. In DNA, the CDR3 is TGTGCCAGCAGCTTAAAGCTGTGGAATGGCTACACCTTC. Its protein is CASSLKLWNGYTF.

This clonotype was observed a few times. The V and J genes are TRBV15 and TRBJ1-5; 11 bases are a match to TRBD1. The CDR3 loop spans 17 amino acids. The ends lost 3 bases at V and 4 bases at J; junction bases unmatched: 8. CDR1 is LNHNV and CDR2 is YYDKDF in the germline V gene (reference sequence). The chain's CDR3 is CATSRDRGLGGNQPQHF. In DNA form, the CDR3 reads TGTGCCACCAGCAGGGACAGGGGGCTAGGGGGAAATCAGCCCCAGCATTTT.

CDR3 sequence (DNA): TGTGCCAGCTACAGGGCTAAGAATTCACCCCTCCACTTT. It specifies CASYRAKNSPLHF. The chain joins TRBV6-8 to TRBJ1-6; D may be TRBD1 (6 bases). Germline CDR1 is MNHGY and CDR2 is SAAAGT. This CDR3 region has 13 residues. Trimming cost V 8 bases and J 7 bases, with 12 bases left between them.

The V gene is TRBV20-1, the J gene TRBJ2-5, with 10 bases lining up with TRBD2. The J segment lost 6 bases and the V segment lost 2 bases, leaving 6 bases of the junction unmatched. This CDR3 contains 14 residues. Germline V gives CDR1 DFQATT, CDR2 SNEGSKA (reference sequence). The CDR3 here is CSARLAGASQTQYF. The CDR3 nucleotides are TGCAGTGCTAGACTAGCGGGAGCATCCCAGACCCAGTACTTC.

This chain joins TRBV11-2 and TRBJ1-6, with D perhaps TRBD1 (6 bases). The germline gives CDR1 SGHAT, CDR2 FQNNGV. Trimming took off 4 bases at V and 7 bases at J, with 14 bases between the two ends. This CDR3 is 15 amino acids long. The CDR3 is CASSSGVFENSPLHF. DNA of the CDR3: TGTGCCAGCAGCTCAGGGGTTTTTGAGAATTCACCCCTCCACTTT.

The chain couples TRBV6-6 to TRBJ1-1; D gene uncertain. V lost 0 bases and J lost 0, with 14 bases in between. Germline CDR1 reads MNHNY; CDR2 reads SVGAGI (reference sequence). The CDR3 has 17 residues. The CDR3 spells CASSYSKQKDMNTEAFF. CDR3 bases: TGTGCCAGCAGTTACTCGAAACAGAAAGACATGAACACTGAAGCTTTCTTT.

This chain uses TRBV11-2 with TRBJ1-2; TRBD1 might be the D (6 bases). The CDR3 covers 13 residues. The germline CDR1 and CDR2 sequences are SGHAT and FQNNGV. V gave up 1 base and J gave up 8 bases, with 11 bases separating them. The DNA of the CDR3 is TGTGCCAGCAGCTTAGTACAGGGTCAAGGCTACACCTTC. Its protein is CASSLVQGQGYTF.

The V gene is TRBV28, the J gene TRBJ2-5; D is perhaps TRBD2 (5 bases). V was clipped by 2 bases and J by 9 bases, with 16 bases between them. This CDR3 is built from 14 residues. Germline values: CDR1 MDHEN, CDR2 SYDVKM. The DNA of the CDR3 is TGTGCCAGCAGTTTAGTAACGGGGAATGAGGCCCAGTACTTC. Protein: CASSLVTGNEAQYF.

This clonotype was counted at least ten times. The chain couples TRBV7-6 to TRBJ2-1; 14 nucleotides line up with TRBD2. CDR3 length: 17 residues. The V gene end was trimmed by 1 base and the J gene end by 6 bases; junction bases not matched to a gene: 5. Germline CDR1 is SGHVS and CDR2 is FNYEAQ. The CDR3 DNA reads as TGTGCCAGCAGCTTAGGTCTCGGACTAGCGGGGGGCAATGAGCAGTTCTTC. Amino acid sequence: CASSLGLGLAGGNEQFF.

The gene calls are TRBV20-1 and TRBJ2-2; D may correspond to TRBD1 or TRBD2 (5 bases each). Trimming pared 4 bases from V and 2 bases from J, leaving 14 bases between. CDR1 and CDR2 from the germline V gene are DFQATT and SNEGSKA (reference sequence). The CDR3 spans 15 residues. This CDR3 reads CSATQDFHNTGELFF. CDR3 in DNA: TGCAGTGCTACACAGGACTTTCACAACACCGGGGAGCTGTTTTTT.

In its sample, this clonotype was seen a few times. The chain combines TRBV18 with TRBJ1-1, with D possibly being TRBD1 (5 bases). The CDR3 has 17 amino acids. V was trimmed by 2 bases and J by 1 base, leaving 17 bases between them. Germline V CDR1 and CDR2: KGHSH, LQKENI. CDR3 DNA sequence: TGTGCCAGCTCACCATGGTTGGACACCAGTCAGAACACTGAAGCTTTCTTT. It encodes CASSPWLDTSQNTEAFF.

This clonotype has more than one count but fewer than ten. The chain uses TRBV4-2 and TRBJ1-1; tentative D call: TRBD1 (5 bases). Between the trimmed V and J ends, which lost 0 bases and 10 bases, there was a span of 24 bases. The germline gives CDR1 LGHNA, CDR2 YNFKEQ. The CDR3 totals 17 residues. Here the CDR3 reads CASSQEGALAGALRAFF. CDR3 nucleotide sequence: TGTGCCAGCAGCCAAGAAGGCGCTCTAGCCGGGGCCTTGAGAGCTTTCTTT.

The sample holds a few counts of this clonotype. The chain links TRBV7-8 to TRBJ1-1; 7 bases are shared with TRBD1. This CDR3 is built from 15 residues. V trimming: 5 bases; J trimming: 5 bases; junction bases outside the gene matches: 11. The germline V gene has CDR1 SGHVS and CDR2 FQNEAQ. CDR3 in amino acids: CASSPQAGGGTEAFF. The CDR3 nucleotides are TGTGCCAGCAGCCCCCAAGCAGGGGGGGGGACTGAAGCTTTCTTT. Full variable domain (rest looked up from reference TRBV7-8 and TRBJ1-1): GAGVSQSPRYKVAKRGQDVALRCDPISGHVSLFWYQQALGQGPEFLTYFQNEAQLDKSGLPSDRFFAERPEGSVSTLKIQRTQQEDSAVYLCASSPQAGGGTEAFFGQGTRLTVV.

This clonotype was seen a handful of times. The rearrangement uses TRBV2 and TRBJ1-1; D call uncertain. Germline-derived CDR1 and CDR2 are SNHLY and FYNNEI. The CDR3 is 14 amino acids. The V gene lost 8 bases and the J gene lost 4 bases, with 17 bases spanning the gap. CDR3 sequence: CASARPQTSTEAFF. The CDR3 DNA reads TGTGCCAGCGCACGACCCCAGACAAGCACTGAAGCTTTCTTT.

There are a few counts of this clonotype. The chain joins TRBV19 to TRBJ1-5, with D tentatively TRBD1 (5 bases). The CDR3 is made up of 15 amino acids. V lost 6 bases and J 4 bases, leaving 16 bases between the germline ends. From germline, CDR1 is LNHDA and CDR2 SQIVND (reference sequence). Here the CDR3 reads CASRGSGTENQPQHF. Here the CDR3 DNA reads TGTGCCAGTAGAGGATCCGGGACGGAGAATCAGCCCCAGCATTTT. Full variable domain (remainder filled in from reference TRBV19 and TRBJ1-5): DGGITQSPKYLFRKEGQNVTLSCEQNLNHDAMYWYRQDPGQGLRLIYYSQIVNDFQKGDIAEGYSVSREKKESFPLTVTSAQKNPTAFYLCASRGSGTENQPQHFGDGTRLSIL.

This clonotype has only a few counts. The V call is TRBV20-1, the J call TRBJ2-2; 7 bases map to TRBD2. V lost 3 bases and J lost 6; bases outside the gene matches: 7. The CDR3 sequence is 14 residues long. Germline CDR1 DFQATT, CDR2 SNEGSKA (reference sequence). CDR3 coding DNA: TGCAGTGCTAGCGGGAGGCCGTCCGCCGGGGAGCTGTTTTTT. This sequence encodes CSASGRPSAGELFF.

The V and J genes are TRBV28 and TRBJ2-2; tentatively, D is TRBD1 or TRBD2 (5 bases each). Germline V gives CDR1 MDHEN, CDR2 SYDVKM. V was shortened by 8 bases and J by 2 bases, with 9 bases between the two germline ends. CDR3 size: 13 residues. CDR3 residues: CASHGTNTGELFF. The CDR3 DNA is TGTGCCAGCCACGGGACCAACACCGGGGAGCTGTTTTTT.

This clonotype has just a few counts. The chain joins TRBV25-1 to TRBJ1-2; D ambiguous. Germline CDR1 is MGHDK and CDR2 is SYGVNS. The length of the CDR3 is 15 residues. V lost 1 base and J lost 2, with 11 bases in between. CDR3 loop: CASSESLTINYGYTF. CDR3 sequence (DNA): TGTGCCAGCAGTGAATCCTTGACTATCAACTATGGCTACACCTTC.